Presented here are 15 T cell receptor beta chains from one specimen sequenced in a study of T-cell memory formation after mild COVID-19. TCRdb reanalysed the 5' RACE reads using MiXCR and keeps one entry per CDR3 protein. This table has about 150,000 distinct CDR3 sequences, 20% to 25% appearing once. The specimen sequenced was PBMCs or a T cell subset sorted from them (not recorded which). All receptors come from an adult woman who had mild COVID-19 (a few samples of this study predate the infection). Cell type and time point are not known.

The chain couples TRBV7-6 to TRBJ1-5, with D hard to call. The CDR3 length is 13 residues. CDR1 SGHVS and CDR2 FNYEAQ come from the germline V gene. V gave up 5 bases and J gave up 3 bases, with 8 bases separating them. The CDR3 DNA is TGTGCCAGCAGCCGACGGGACAATCAGCCCCAGCATTTT. Translation gives CASSRRDNQPQHF.

The chain joins TRBV15 to TRBJ1-4; D call uncertain. Germline assignment: CDR1 LNHNV and CDR2 YYDKDF (reference sequence). Trimming removed 1 base at V and 4 bases at J, with 7 bases between. CDR3 length equals 14 residues. The CDR3 DNA follows: TGTGCCACCAGCAGAGGAAGCCTTAATGAAAAACTGTTTTTT. Translation gives CATSRGSLNEKLFF.

The chain couples TRBV9 to TRBJ2-1; 7 bases align to TRBD2. V trimming: 2 bases; J trimming: 4 bases; junction bases outside the gene matches: 6. The CDR3 has 15 amino acids. The germline CDR1 and CDR2 sequences are SGDLS and YYNGEE. The chain's CDR3 is CASSVGGSGYNEQFF. As DNA, the CDR3 is TGTGCCAGCAGCGTGGGCGGGAGCGGATACAATGAGCAGTTCTTC.

CDR3 DNA: TGTGCCAGCAGCCCCGGGACAGGGTCACATGAGCAGTTCTTC. Protein: CASSPGTGSHEQFF. The chain joins TRBV5-6 to TRBJ2-1; 9 bases align to TRBD1. Germline CDR1 is SGHDT and CDR2 is YYEEEE. The length of the CDR3 is 14 residues. V lost 4 bases, J lost 8 bases, and 7 bases stayed unmatched.

This clonotype was observed a few times. The CDR3 DNA reads as TGTGCCAGCAGCTCGCAAGGGGGCTGGACAGATACGCAGTATTTT. It specifies CASSSQGGWTDTQYF. The V call is TRBV7-6, the J call TRBJ2-3, with 7 bases fitting TRBD1. After removal of 4 bases from V and 3 bases from J, the junction contained 7 bases not matched to a gene. CDR1 is SGHVS, CDR2 FNYEAQ, per germline. CDR3 size: 15 residues.

This clonotype occurred many times. The V call is TRBV20-1, the J call TRBJ2-1; the match to TRBD2 covers 9 bases. Germline loops: CDR1 DFQATT, CDR2 SNEGSKA (reference sequence). This CDR3 is 13 amino acids long. V lost 3 bases to trimming and J lost 10 bases; unmatched junction nucleotides: 7. The CDR3 nucleotides read TGCAGTGCTAGCGAGGGACTAGCTAGGGAGCAGTTCTTC. This encodes CSASEGLAREQFF.

The rearrangement uses TRBV5-1 and TRBJ2-1; TRBD2 agrees at 10 bases. The CDR3 runs to 18 residues. The trim removed 4 bases at V and 3 bases at J, leaving 13 bases unmatched. Germline V lookup: CDR1 SGHRS, CDR2 YFSETQ. DNA of the CDR3: TGCGCCAGCAGCACATCGGGACTAGCGCCATACCTCTACAATGAGCAGTTCTTC. Encoded protein: CASSTSGLAPYLYNEQFF.

The chain uses TRBV24-1 and TRBJ2-5, with D possibly being TRBD1 (6 bases). The CDR3 sequence is 13 residues long. The germline V gene has CDR1 KGHDR and CDR2 SFDVKD. The V end lost 6 bases, the J end lost 5 bases, and 12 bases lay between the germline ends. The CDR3 DNA is TGTGCCACCAGTCCTGAGGGGGAGGAGACCCAGTACTTC. It encodes CATSPEGEETQYF.

This clonotype came up a few times. The chain links TRBV20-1 to TRBJ1-2; D is undetermined. Trimming cost V 0 bases and J 6 bases, with 8 bases left between them. Per germline, CDR1 DFQATT and CDR2 SNEGSKA (reference sequence). The CDR3 contains 12 residues. The CDR3 here is CSARDWSDGYTF. CDR3 DNA: TGCAGTGCTAGAGATTGGAGCGATGGCTACACCTTC.

J is TRBJ1-2 and V is TRBV24-1, with D possibly TRBD1 on 5 matching bases. The germline V gene has CDR1 KGHDR and CDR2 SFDVKD. This CDR3 region has 14 residues. Trimming removed 9 bases from V and 8 bases from J, with 21 bases in between. The CDR3 DNA reads as TGTGCCACCCGCATGGGGCATAAGTTTGGCGGCTACACCTTC. Translated, it gives CATRMGHKFGGYTF.

The table lists this clonotype with a few counts. This chain joins TRBV24-1 and TRBJ1-5; maybe TRBD1 (5 bases). The germline gives CDR1 KGHDR, CDR2 SFDVKD. V gave up 0 bases and J gave up 10 bases, with 6 bases separating them. The CDR3 spans 12 residues. CDR3 residues: CATSDLGGPQHF. The CDR3, as DNA: TGTGCCACCAGTGATTTGGGGGGACCCCAGCATTTT.

In this sample, this clonotype turned up a few times. The chain joins TRBV12-3 or TRBV12-4 to TRBJ2-1; 11 nucleotides match TRBD2. The CDR3 covers 12 residues. V was pared by 6 bases and J by 13 bases, with 5 bases of the junction left unmatched. The CDR3 DNA reads TGTGCCAGCAGAAATAGCGGGGGGGCCCAGTTCTTC. This translates into CASRNSGGAQFF.

This clonotype occurred a few times. The J gene is TRBJ2-2, the V gene TRBV12-3 or TRBV12-4, with 11 bases matching TRBD1. The CDR3 has 15 amino acids. Unmatched junction bases numbered 8, after V lost 7 bases and J lost 7 bases. In DNA form, the CDR3 reads TGTGCCAGCAATCTAGGACAGGGGGCGGTCGGGGAGCTGTTTTTT. Its protein is CASNLGQGAVGELFF.

The J gene is TRBJ1-2, the V gene TRBV7-2; no definite D call. V lost 0 bases to trimming and J lost 5 bases, with 7 bases between them. The germline gives CDR1 SGHTA, CDR2 FQGNSA. The CDR3 covers 13 residues. The CDR3 nucleotides are TGTGCCAGCAGCTTAGCGAAGGGATATGGCTACACCTTC. Protein product: CASSLAKGYGYTF.

This clonotype has more than one count but fewer than ten. The V gene is TRBV5-1, the J gene TRBJ2-7; D unclear. This CDR3 has 14 amino acids. Germline V gene data show CDR1 as SGHRS and CDR2 as YFSETQ. Trimming removed 0 bases at V and 2 bases at J, with 9 bases between. DNA for the CDR3: TGCGCCAGCAGCTTGGAAGTCGCCGCCTACGAGCAGTACTTC. Translation gives CASSLEVAAYEQYF.